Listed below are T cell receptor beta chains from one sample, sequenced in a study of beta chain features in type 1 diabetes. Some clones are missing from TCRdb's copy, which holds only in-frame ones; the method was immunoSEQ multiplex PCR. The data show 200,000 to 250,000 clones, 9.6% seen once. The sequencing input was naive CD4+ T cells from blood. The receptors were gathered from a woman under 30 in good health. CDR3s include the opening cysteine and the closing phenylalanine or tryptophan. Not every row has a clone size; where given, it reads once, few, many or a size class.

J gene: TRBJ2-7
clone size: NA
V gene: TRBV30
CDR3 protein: CAWSVQRLKTYEQYF

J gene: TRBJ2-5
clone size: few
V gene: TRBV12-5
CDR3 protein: CASGSASGGETQYF

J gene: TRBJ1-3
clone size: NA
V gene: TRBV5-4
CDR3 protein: CASSLKTGSGNTIYF

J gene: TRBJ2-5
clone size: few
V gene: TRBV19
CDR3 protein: CASSIGSGQGGETQYF

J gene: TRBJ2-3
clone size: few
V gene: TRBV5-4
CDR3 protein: CASNRKTGPDTQYF

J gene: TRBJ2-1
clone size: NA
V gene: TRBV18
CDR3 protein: CASSPTNKAGEQFF

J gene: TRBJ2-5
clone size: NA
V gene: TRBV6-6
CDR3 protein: CASSRTGKQYF

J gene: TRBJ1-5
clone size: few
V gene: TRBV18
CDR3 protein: CASSADRGFNQPQHF

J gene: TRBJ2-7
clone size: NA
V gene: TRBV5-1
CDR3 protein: CASSLDPLGEQYF

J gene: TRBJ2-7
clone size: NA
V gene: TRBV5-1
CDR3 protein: CASSKGTEVYEQYF

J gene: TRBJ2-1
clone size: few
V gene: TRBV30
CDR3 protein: CASTWDRGFNEQFF

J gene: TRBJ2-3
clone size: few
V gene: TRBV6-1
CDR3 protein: CASSSGYTQYF

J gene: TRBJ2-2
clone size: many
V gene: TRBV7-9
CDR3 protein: CASTPQTGELFF

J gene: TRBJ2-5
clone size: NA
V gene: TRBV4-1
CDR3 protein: CASSPVPTGQETQYF

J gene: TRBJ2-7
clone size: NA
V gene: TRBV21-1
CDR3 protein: CASSKERLVRTEISYEQYF

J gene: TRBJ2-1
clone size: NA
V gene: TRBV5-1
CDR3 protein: CASSFGTANEQFF

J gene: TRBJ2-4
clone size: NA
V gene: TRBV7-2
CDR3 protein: CASSLDSGFSKNIQYF

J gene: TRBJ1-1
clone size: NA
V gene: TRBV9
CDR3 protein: CASSVATDTEAFF

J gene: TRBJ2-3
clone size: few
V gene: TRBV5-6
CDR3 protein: CASSLLDRENTQYF

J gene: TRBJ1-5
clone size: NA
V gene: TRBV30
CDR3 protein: CAWSDGTGGRNQPQHF

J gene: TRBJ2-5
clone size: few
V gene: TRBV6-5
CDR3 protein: CATGQRETQYF

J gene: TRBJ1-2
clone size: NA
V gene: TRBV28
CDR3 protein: CASSQGKGDYGYTF

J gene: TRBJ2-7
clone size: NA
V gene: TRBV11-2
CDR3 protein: CASSSSAGGEQYF

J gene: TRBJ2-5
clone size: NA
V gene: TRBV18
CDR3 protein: CASSPSKGHETQYF

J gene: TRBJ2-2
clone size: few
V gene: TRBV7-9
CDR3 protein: CASSLSRENAGELFF

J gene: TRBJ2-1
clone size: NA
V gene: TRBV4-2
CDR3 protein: CASSQLGGSSYNEQFF

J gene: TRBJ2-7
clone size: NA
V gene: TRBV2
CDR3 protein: CASSEQGTFYEQYF

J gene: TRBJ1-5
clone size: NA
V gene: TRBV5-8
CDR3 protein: CASSFPVRGIYGSNQPQHF

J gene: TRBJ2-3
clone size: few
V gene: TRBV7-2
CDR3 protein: CASSPRRGRTDTQYF

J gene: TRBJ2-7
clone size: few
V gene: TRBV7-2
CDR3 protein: CASSLDSWRLYYEQYF

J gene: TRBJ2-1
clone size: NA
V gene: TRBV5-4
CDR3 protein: CASSLDPAGYYNEQFF

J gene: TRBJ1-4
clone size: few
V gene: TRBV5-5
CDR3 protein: CASSAGQGYLNEKLFF

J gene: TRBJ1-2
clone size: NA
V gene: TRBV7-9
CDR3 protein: CASSSGQGYGYTF

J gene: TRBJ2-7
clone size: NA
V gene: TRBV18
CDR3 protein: CASSRGSGNTYEQYF

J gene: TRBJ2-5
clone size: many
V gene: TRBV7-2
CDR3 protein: CASSFTGTSGGETQYF

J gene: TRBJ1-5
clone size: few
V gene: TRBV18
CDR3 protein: CASSPLPLGQDNQPQHF